These 6 T cell receptor beta chains were all obtained from the same sample, sequenced in a study of low-dose radiotherapy and immunotherapy resistance in tumors. Indicated time point: after trial treatment. Treatment noted: LDRT plus nivolumab, ipilimumab, low-dose cyclophosphamide and aspirin (RACIN trial). First-strand cDNA used TRAV- and TRBV-specific primers, covering alpha and beta chains. TCRs were put through 15 to 25 PCR cycles of amplification with Phusion. A constant-region primer and the V-primer adapter served as the primer pair. TCRdb called the reads again in MiXCR, with one record for every CDR3 protein. This table has around 80,000 distinct CDR3 sequences, about a sixth appearing once. Sequencing was performed on PBMCs, taken after low-dose radiotherapy plus immunotherapy. The receptors originated from a male donor with prostate cancer.

This clonotype was counted ten times or more. The V and J genes are TRBV2 and TRBJ2-2; no clear D gene. V was pared by 7 bases and J by 3 bases, with 15 bases between. The CDR3 runs to 15 residues. Germline-derived CDR1 and CDR2 are SNHLY and FYNNEI. The CDR3 DNA follows: TGTGCCAGCAACTTGAGCCCCGCGGACACCGGGGAGCTGTTTTTT. The encoded protein is CASNLSPADTGELFF.

At least ten counts were recorded for this clonotype. The chain joins TRBV7-2 to TRBJ2-5; possibly TRBD2 for D (6 bases). The V gene lost 1 base and the J gene lost 4 bases, with 13 bases spanning the gap. The CDR3 extends over 15 amino acids. Germline V gene data show CDR1 as SGHTA and CDR2 as FQGNSA. DNA for the CDR3: TGTGCCAGCAGCTTAGTGTCGGCAGCGGGAGAGACCCAGTACTTC. Amino acids: CASSLVSAAGETQYF.

This clonotype was observed many times. The chain couples TRBV25-1 to TRBJ2-7, with 10 bases lining up with TRBD2. V lost 5 bases and J lost 6; bases outside the gene matches: 7. The CDR3 is made up of 14 amino acids. The V gene's germline CDR1 is MGHDK and CDR2 SYGVNS. Written as DNA, the CDR3 is TGTGCCAGCAGTCCTGTAGGACTAGCGGTCGAGCAGTACTTC. This codes for CASSPVGLAVEQYF.

This clonotype was observed many times. The V call is TRBV11-2, the J call TRBJ2-1; the D gene is possibly TRBD2 (7 bases). V was clipped by 0 bases and J by 2 bases, with 8 bases between them. The CDR3 length is 15 residues. Germline CDR1 is SGHAT and CDR2 is FQNNGV. This chain's CDR3 is CASSLEGGPYNEQFF. CDR3 in DNA: TGTGCCAGCAGCTTAGAGGGGGGGCCCTACAATGAGCAGTTCTTC.

This clonotype was recorded many times. The chain employs TRBV7-7 and TRBJ2-5, with TRBD1 matching over 8 bases. V was clipped by 1 base and J by 4 bases; unmatched bases: 8. The CDR3 has 16 residues. Germline V gene lookup returns CDR1 SSHAT and CDR2 FNYEAQ (reference sequence). CDR3: CASSLGLDRDTETQYF. Written as DNA, the CDR3 is TGTGCCAGCAGCTTAGGGCTGGACAGGGATACAGAGACCCAGTACTTC.

This clonotype occurred a few times. The V gene is TRBV2, the J gene TRBJ2-3, with 12 bases lining up with TRBD2. The CDR3 is 14 residues long. Germline-derived CDR1 and CDR2 are SNHLY and FYNNEI. Trimming took 6 bases from V and 5 from J; bases not matched to a gene: 3. The CDR3 spells CASRRGLAGDTQYF. For the CDR3, the DNA is TGTGCCAGCAGGCGGGGACTAGCGGGAGATACGCAGTATTTT. Together with reference TRBV2 and TRBJ2-3, the CDR3 gives the full variable domain: EPEVTQTPSHQVTQMGQEVILRCVPISNHLYFYWYRQILGQKVEFLVSFYNNEISEKSEIFDDQFSVERPDGSNFTLKIRSTKLEDSAMYFCASRRGLAGDTQYFGPGTRLTVL.